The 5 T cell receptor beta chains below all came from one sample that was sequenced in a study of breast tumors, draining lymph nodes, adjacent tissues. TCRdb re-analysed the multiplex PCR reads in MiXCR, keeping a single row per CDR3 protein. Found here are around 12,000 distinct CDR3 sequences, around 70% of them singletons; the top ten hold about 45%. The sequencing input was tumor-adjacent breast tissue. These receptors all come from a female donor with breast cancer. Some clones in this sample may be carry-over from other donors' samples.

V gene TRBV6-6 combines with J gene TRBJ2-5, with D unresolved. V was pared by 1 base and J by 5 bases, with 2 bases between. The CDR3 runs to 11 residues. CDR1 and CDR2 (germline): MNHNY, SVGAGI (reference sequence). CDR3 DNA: TGTGCCAGCAGTTACTTTGAGACCCAGTACTTC. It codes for CASSYFETQYF.

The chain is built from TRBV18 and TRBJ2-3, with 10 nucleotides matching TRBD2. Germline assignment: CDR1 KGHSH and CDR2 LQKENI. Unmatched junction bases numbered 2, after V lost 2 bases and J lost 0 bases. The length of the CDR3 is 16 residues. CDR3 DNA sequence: TGTGCCAGCTCACCAACTAGCGGGGCCAGCACAGATACGCAGTATTTT. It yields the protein CASSPTSGASTDTQYF. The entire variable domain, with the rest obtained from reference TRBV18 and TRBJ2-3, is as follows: NAGVMQNPRHLVRRRGQEARLRCSPMKGHSHVYWYRQLPEEGLKFMVYLQKENIIDESGMPKERFSAEFPKEGPSILRIQQVVRGDSAAYFCASSPTSGASTDTQYFGPGTRLTVL.

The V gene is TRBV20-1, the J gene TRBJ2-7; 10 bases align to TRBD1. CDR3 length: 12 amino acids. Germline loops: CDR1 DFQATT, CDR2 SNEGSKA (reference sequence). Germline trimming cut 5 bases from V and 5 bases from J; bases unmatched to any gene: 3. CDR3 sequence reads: CSAGQGGNEQYF. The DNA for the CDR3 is TGCAGTGCTGGACAGGGGGGGAACGAGCAGTACTTC.

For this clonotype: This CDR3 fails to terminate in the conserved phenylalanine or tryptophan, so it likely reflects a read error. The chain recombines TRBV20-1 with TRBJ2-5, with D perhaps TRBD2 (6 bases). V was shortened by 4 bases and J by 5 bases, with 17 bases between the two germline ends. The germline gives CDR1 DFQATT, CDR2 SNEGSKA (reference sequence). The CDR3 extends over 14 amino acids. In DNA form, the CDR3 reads TGCAGTGCTACGCGGTCCTCTGGGGGGGAGACCCAGTACCTC. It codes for CSATRSSGGETQYL.

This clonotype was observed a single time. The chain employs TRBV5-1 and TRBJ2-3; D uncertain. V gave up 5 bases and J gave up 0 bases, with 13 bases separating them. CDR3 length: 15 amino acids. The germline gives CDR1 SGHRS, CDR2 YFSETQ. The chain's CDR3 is CASRVAGRSTDTQYF. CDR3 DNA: TGCGCCAGCAGGGTGGCAGGTAGAAGCACAGATACGCAGTATTTT.